This note documents a single TCR beta chain sequence. As yet, its antigen is unknown. Profiling relied on immunoSEQ multiplex PCR, and the TCRdb table lists in-frame clones only, not all of them. Among 150,000 to 250,000 clones, around 80% were seen once, and the ten largest hold roughly 1.2%. Trimming at V came to 9 bases and at J to 5 bases, leaving 9 bases not matched to a gene. Germline V CDR1 and CDR2: ENHRY, SYGVKD. CDR3 length: 13 amino acids. This sample was included in a study of cytomegalovirus exposure and HLA in healthy donors. Study-wide points: The study put under 200 TCR beta chains on its list as cytomegalovirus-associated.

The validation cohort, a group of around 130 subjects, included the donors and was separate from the approximately 650-subject first cohort. The sequenced sample consisted of PBMCs. The V and J genes are TRBV10-3 and TRBJ2-5, with 7 bases aligning to TRBD2. The sequence derives from a woman aged 30 to 39 in good health and CMV-seronegative. CDR3: CAIMGGAGETQYF. The CDR3 region has the DNA TGTGCCATAATGGGAGGGGCAGGGGAGACCCAGTACTTC.